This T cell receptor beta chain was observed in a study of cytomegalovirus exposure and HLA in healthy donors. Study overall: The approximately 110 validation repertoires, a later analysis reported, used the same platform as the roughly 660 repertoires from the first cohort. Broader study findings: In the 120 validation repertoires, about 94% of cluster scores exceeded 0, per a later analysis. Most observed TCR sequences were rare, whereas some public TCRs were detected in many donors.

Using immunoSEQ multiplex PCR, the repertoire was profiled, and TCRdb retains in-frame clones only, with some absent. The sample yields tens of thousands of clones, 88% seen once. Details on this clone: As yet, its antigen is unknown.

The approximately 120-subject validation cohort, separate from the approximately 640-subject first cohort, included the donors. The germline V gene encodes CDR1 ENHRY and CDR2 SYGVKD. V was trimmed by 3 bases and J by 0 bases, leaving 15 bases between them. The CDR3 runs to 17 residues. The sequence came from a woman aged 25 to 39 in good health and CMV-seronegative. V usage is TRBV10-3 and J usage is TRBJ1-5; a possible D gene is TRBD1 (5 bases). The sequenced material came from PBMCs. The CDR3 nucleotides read TGTGCCATCAGTGACGGTGCATCAGGGAATAGCAATCAGCCCCAGCATTTT. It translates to CAISDGASGNSNQPQHF.